The source of this T cell receptor beta chain is a study of blood T cell repertoires in COVID-19. For the study at large: COVID-19 samples, acute and convalescent, were from the United States, Italy and Spain.

This clone has only one observation. Recruitment covered about two dozen US areas and drew participants whose ages spanned about 18 to 95 years. Among Cohort 3 donors, those recovered had two negative PCRs, clearance, or symptom resolution. Per the authors' pipeline: Reference gene primer amplification gave estimated nucleated cell counts. Profiled with immunoSEQ multiplex PCR; TCRdb holds only in-frame clones, not every one. That table supplies the V and J calls and clone size; D and trimming were determined from the DNA. The sample includes approximately 200,000 clones, 87% of them seen just once. This receptor was identified in a woman aged 30 to 39 who had recovered from COVID-19. The sequencing input was PBMCs or T cells enriched from blood (not recorded which).

The CDR3 nucleotides are TGTGCCAGCAGTTTCCACCGGGACAGCGTAGCCAAAAACATTCAGTACTTC. Its protein product is CASSFHRDSVAKNIQYF. V and J are TRBV28 and TRBJ2-4; 7 bases agree with TRBD1. The CDR3 has 17 residues. Per the germline V gene, CDR1 is MDHEN and CDR2 is SYDVKM. Trimming cost V 3 bases and J 0 bases; bases outside gene matches: 8.